The 10 T cell receptor beta chains presented below share a single source sample, sequenced in a study of blood T cell repertoires in COVID-19. Some clones are missing from TCRdb's copy, which holds only in-frame ones; the method was immunoSEQ multiplex PCR. The sample records 250,000 or so clones, about 83% being singletons. The sample consisted of peripheral blood. The receptors originated from a man aged 80 or over with acute or convalescent COVID-19.

The rearrangement uses TRBV13 and TRBJ2-5, with TRBD2 identical over 10 bases. Trimming removed 5 bases from V and 4 bases from J; junction bases left unmatched: 10. The V gene's germline CDR1 is PRHDT and CDR2 FYEKMQ (reference sequence). CDR3 length equals 16 residues. The CDR3: CASSVTSGKGVETQYF. The CDR3 DNA sequence: TGTGCCAGCAGCGTTACTAGCGGGAAGGGTGTAGAGACCCAGTACTTC.

The V gene is TRBV7-8, the J gene TRBJ1-4, with 10 positions matching TRBD1. V shed 5 bases, J shed 8 bases, and the junction held 11 bases outside the gene matches. Germline CDR1 reads SGHVS; CDR2 reads FQNEAQ. The CDR3 is made up of 16 amino acids. CDR3 sequence (DNA): TGTGCCAGCAGCCCGGGACAGGGGTTATTTTTCGAAAAACTGTTTTTT. It codes for CASSPGQGLFFEKLFF.

The J gene is TRBJ2-1, the V gene TRBV6-5; a possible D gene is TRBD1 (6 bases). V lost 2 bases, J lost 10 bases, and 12 bases lay in between. The length of the CDR3 is 13 residues. CDR1 is MNHEY, CDR2 SVGAGI, per germline. The chain's CDR3 is CASSYTQGQEQFF. The CDR3 bases are TGTGCCAGCAGTTACACACAGGGTCAAGAGCAGTTCTTC.

With regard to this clone: One end of the junction does not line up with germline, which may come from a read error. This chain links TRBV3-1 (or the pseudogene TRBV3-2) with TRBJ2-7; 13 bases match TRBD2. Germline V lookup: CDR1 LGHDT, CDR2 YNNKEL (reference sequence). The CDR3 is made up of 13 amino acids. The CDR3 DNA follows: TGTGCCAGCAGCCCCGGACTAGCGGGAGCGAGCGAGTTC. This translates into CASSPGLAGASEF.

The J gene is TRBJ2-2, the V gene TRBV5-5; D gene uncertain. The germline gives CDR1 SGHKS, CDR2 YYEKEE (reference sequence). V lost 0 bases to trimming and J lost 7 bases, with 7 bases between them. This CDR3 has 13 amino acids. The CDR3 sequence is CASSLDSFGELFF. CDR3 bases: TGTGCCAGCAGCTTGGATAGCTTCGGGGAGCTGTTTTTT.

This clone showed up just a few times. The V gene is TRBV5-1, the J gene TRBJ1-3; 8 nucleotides line up with TRBD1. Germline trimming cut 4 bases from V and 3 bases from J; bases unmatched to any gene: 3. The CDR3 covers 14 residues. From germline, CDR1 is SGHRS and CDR2 YFSETQ. The DNA of the CDR3 is TGCGCCAGCAGCAACGGACAGGGTGGAAACACCATATATTTT. Amino acids: CASSNGQGGNTIYF.

This clone has only a few counts. The chain carries TRBV5-4 and TRBJ2-5, with TRBD2 matching over 12 bases. The ends lost 4 bases at V and 3 bases at J; junction bases unmatched: 1. This CDR3 comprises 14 residues. Germline values: CDR1 SGHNT, CDR2 YYREEE (reference sequence). The DNA for the CDR3 is TGTGCCAGCAGCCGGACTAGCGGGAAAGAGACCCAGTACTTC. Translating it yields CASSRTSGKETQYF. The variable domain in full, with the rest retrieved from reference TRBV5-4 and TRBJ2-5, is ETGVTQSPTHLIKTRGQQVTLRCSSQSGHNTVSWYQQALGQGPQFIFQYYREEENGRGNFPPRFSGLQFPNYSSELNVNALELDDSALYLCASSRTSGKETQYFGPGTRLLVL.

Comment on this clone: Within the sample, other DNA sequences also encode this same CDR3. This chain links TRBV28 with TRBJ1-2; 8 bases line up with TRBD1. V lost 6 bases, J lost 4 bases, and 4 bases stayed unmatched. This CDR3 has 13 residues. CDR1 is MDHEN, CDR2 SYDVKM, per germline. CDR3 protein: CASSLTGGYGYTF. In DNA form, the CDR3 reads TGTGCCAGCAGCTTAACAGGGGGCTATGGCTACACCTTC.

As regards this clone: This same CDR3 is encoded by further DNA sequences in the sample. The rearrangement uses TRBV4-2 and TRBJ1-1; D remains unclear. The CDR3 runs to 14 residues. Germline V CDR1 and CDR2: LGHNA, YNFKEQ. Trimming shortened V by 0 bases and J by 1 base, and 6 bases separated the two germline ends. In DNA, the CDR3 is TGTGCCAGCAGCCAAGATTACGGGAACACTGAAGCTTTCTTT. As protein: CASSQDYGNTEAFF.

J is TRBJ2-1 and V is TRBV5-1; the D gene is possibly TRBD2 (6 bases). The CDR3 is 14 residues long. CDR1 SGHRS and CDR2 YFSETQ come from the germline V gene. The V gene lost 4 bases and the J gene lost 2 bases, with 10 bases spanning the gap. The CDR3: CASSGSGPYNEQFF. As DNA, the CDR3 is TGCGCCAGCAGCGGCAGCGGGCCCTACAATGAGCAGTTCTTC.